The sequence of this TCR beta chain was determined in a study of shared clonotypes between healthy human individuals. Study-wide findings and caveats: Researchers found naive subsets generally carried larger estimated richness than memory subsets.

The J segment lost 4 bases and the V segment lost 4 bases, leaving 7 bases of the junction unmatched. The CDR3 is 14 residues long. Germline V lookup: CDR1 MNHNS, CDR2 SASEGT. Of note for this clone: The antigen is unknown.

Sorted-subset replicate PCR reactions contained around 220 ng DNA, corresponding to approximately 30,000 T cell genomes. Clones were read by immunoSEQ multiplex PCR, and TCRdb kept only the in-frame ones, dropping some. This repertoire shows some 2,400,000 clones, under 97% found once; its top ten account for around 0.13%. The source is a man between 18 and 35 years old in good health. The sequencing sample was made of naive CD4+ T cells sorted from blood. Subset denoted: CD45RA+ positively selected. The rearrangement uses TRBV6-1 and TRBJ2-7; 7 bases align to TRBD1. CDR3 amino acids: CASSAGQALYEQYF. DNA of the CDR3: TGTGCCAGCAGTGCCGGACAGGCCCTTTACGAGCAGTACTTC.